This T cell receptor (beta chain) was identified during a study of cytomegalovirus exposure and HLA in healthy donors (dated by TCRdb to 2017 to 2019). For context, the study as a whole: According to an earlier analysis of 587 of the donors, roughly 180 million T cells yielded approximately 120 million unique TCR beta sequences and around 300 Gb of sequence data. Roughly 300 gigabases of sequencing data and tens of millions of unique TCR sequences were included in an early release covering about 620 HLA-typed donors. Of the roughly 400 genotyped donors, around 81% fell in the genetic ancestry cluster associated with self-reported Caucasian donors. The aim of the study was to test whether cataloging public T cell receptors could identify signatures of past pathogen exposure. The study profiled the T cell repertoires of about 720 subjects by immunosequencing and related them to cytomegalovirus serostatus. Along with the approximately 700-subject first cohort, a separate validation cohort of around 110 different subjects was used. The study combined high-throughput TCR immunosequencing, statistical association of individual TCRs with disease status, and machine learning to predict cytomegalovirus infection status. In a later analysis, previously published TCR beta repertoires from several hundred donors were re-analyzed and high-resolution HLA genotyping was added so that TCR occurrence patterns could be studied. The later analysis used no new phenotypic data to find candidate immune exposures, relying instead on TCR beta sequences and their occurrence across donors. In an earlier analysis of over 550 of the donors, high-throughput TCR beta sequencing was used to judge whether each TCR beta V gene segment behaved as functional or pseudogenic. Donor age, sex, ethnicity and CMV serostatus were compiled together with the repertoire data. A later genetic analysis used genome-wide SNP genotypes for about 65% of the 666 donors, treating that subset as a discovery cohort. Every repertoire in the discovery cohort had been generated on one and the same sequencing platform. Class I and class II HLA loci were covered by the typing at four-digit resolution. Typing coverage differed by locus: A, B, C, DRB1 and DQB1 were typed in roughly 629-640 donors, DQA1 in about 510, DPA1 in 600 to 610, and DPB1 in roughly 470. Roughly five DR-DQ haplotypes were handled as single units for association and clustering, since linkage in the cohort was strong. Among about 400 genotyped donors of the cohort, an average of roughly 230,000 unique TCR beta nucleotide sequences was sequenced per donor, of which about 19% were non-productive.

With regard to this clone: Its antigen is not yet known.

The cohort consisted of 600 or so healthy bone marrow donors. At the time of sampling, every cohort member was nominally healthy, though immune exposures that went unrecorded were likely present. The donor tested CMV seropositive and was one of the 289 seropositive cohort members. A peripheral blood sample was provided by each donor, and peripheral blood mononuclear cells were used for TCR beta sequencing. The Qiagen DNeasy Blood Extraction Kit was used to extract genomic DNA from the blood cell samples. The paper's findings and limits, for the study overall: Most CMV-associated TCR beta chains appeared to be HLA-restricted in a later analysis, and the HLA associations seemed to be driven largely by CMV exposure. Because HLA typing was missing for some donors at each locus, association tests included only the typed subset. In an earlier analysis of more than 500 of the donors, most TCR beta V segments appeared in productive rearrangements about 87% or about 30% of the time, broadly matching IMGT annotations. A later genetic analysis associated a missense DCLRE1C variant with V-gene and J-gene trimming of TCR beta chains, and an independent cohort replicated the association. A total of around 150 TCR beta chains were listed by the study as associated with cytomegalovirus. A few of the identified cytomegalovirus-associated TCR beta chains were confirmed in vitro to be specific for cytomegalovirus antigens. The presence/absence analyses assumed that sequencing depth was roughly uniform across donors, and that assumption may not be true. The classifier was reported to diagnose cytomegalovirus status with high specificity and sensitivity in both the original cohort and the validation cohort. A cluster of highly shared sequence variants was judged likely to be a technical artifact of the sequencing pipeline. Immune exposure information for the cohort was limited to CMV serostatus. Strong co-occurrence of HLA alleles, especially DR and DQ, made assigning TCR associations to individual alleles difficult. In a later analysis, HLA-associated TCR beta chains were found to be more clonally expanded and to have lower generation probabilities than equally common non-associated chains. Because counts were too low, roughly 16 rarely observed V segments, including chromosome 9 orphons, were left out of the earlier analysis of a few hundred of the donors. Correlated functional status among segregating V segments might be attributable to linkage disequilibrium, but an unknown experimental factor could not be ruled out. At a false discovery rate of 0.05, a later analysis linked about 16,000 TCR beta sequences to specific HLA alleles. Most TCR sequences were seen in very few donors, while some public TCRs were found in many individuals. According to a later genetic analysis, donors in an Asian-associated ancestry cluster had fewer N-insertions in productive TCRs than the approximately 650-donor mean. This cohort had only TCR beta chains sequenced, and the lack of alpha or paired-chain data limited which features could be detected. In a later analysis, TCR association rates were found to vary across HLA loci, with the most associated TCRs seen for DRB1 alleles and the fewest for HLA-C alleles. A further reported finding was that TCR beta sequences accurately predicted the HLA-A and HLA-B alleles for most subjects in the first cohort. In a later analysis, several top co-occurrence clusters were reported to appear linked to parvovirus B19, influenza, CMV and Epstein-Barr virus. Because the 87-base-pair reads could not distinguish some IMGT-functional V segments, including TRBV6-2 and TRBV6-3, those segments were excluded. The authors suggested that the approach could potentially be extended to other disease states and immunological phenotypes.

From the germline V gene (reference sequence), CDR1 is MNHEY and CDR2 is SMNVEV. V is cut back by 3 bases and J by 1 base, with 5 bases in the junction unmatched. Counted from cysteine to phenylalanine, this CDR3 has 16 amino acids. The entry retains the CDR3 DNA only, 48 bases that are in frame from base 1. The library was obtained by the immunoSEQ multiplex PCR assay. For the multiplex PCR, a mixture combining 60 forward primers for TCR Vbeta segments and 13 reverse primers for TCR Jbeta segments was used. A multiplex PCR assay on genomic DNA amplified the CDR3 region of rearranged TCR beta genes. Amplified TCR beta libraries were sequenced as 87-base-pair reads on the Illumina HiSeq System. Turning to the authors' computational methods: A later analysis counted approximately 74 million unique TCR beta chains across the 650 to 700 repertoires, and around 9.9 million of these chains were shared by at least two donors. Raw reads were error-corrected and collapsed into unique sequences with a nearest-neighbor algorithm that merged closely related sequences to remove PCR and sequencing errors. Alignment of CDR3 sequences to IMGT reference sequences was used to assign V, D and J gene segments. For a sequence to be retained, a match of at least six nucleotides was required to both a V gene segment and a J gene segment. A rearrangement was called productive if the CDR3 had no stop codons and remained in frame with V and J, and every other rearrangement was called non-productive. Following IMGT convention, CDR3 was defined as the stretch from the second conserved V-encoded cysteine to the conserved J-encoded phenylalanine. The earlier analysis of 500 to 650 of the donors excluded any sequence lacking an unambiguous match to a single V gene segment. An earlier analysis of approximately 590 of the donors classified V segments as functional when productive rearrangements were above 56.7% and as segregating when the standard deviation between donors was above 5%. A statistical classification framework was built to diagnose cytomegalovirus status from the catalog of TCR beta chain sequences. V and J gene assignment, in a later analysis, came from comparing TCR nucleotide sequences with IMGT/GENE-DB human TR gene sequences. In a later analysis, CDR3 sequences and most-parsimonious VDJ recombination scenarios were assigned using the TCRdist pipeline. In a later analysis, every TCR beta chain was defined by the combination of its CDR3 amino acid sequence and its V-gene family, and reads without a unique V-gene family were dropped. To address suspected cross-contamination and a sequencing artifact, a later analysis removed some 620 highly shared, low-generation-probability nucleotide sequences. In a later analysis, a clonal expansion index for each public chain was calculated from normalized within-repertoire ranks of inferred template counts. Generation probabilities in a later analysis came from a VDJ recombination model fitted to out-of-frame rearrangements, and those results were checked against IGoR. In a later analysis, TCR-TCR, TCR-HLA and TCR-CMV co-occurrence was scored with hypergeometric tests, and a repertoire-size bias correction was applied to TCR pairs. False discovery rates were estimated in a later analysis by permuting HLA or CMV assignments 20 times. In a later analysis, co-occurring TCRs were grouped using DBSCAN, and TCRdist sequence similarity was added for clustering within HLA-allele-positive subsets. Repertoires with fewer than 30,000 or more than 120,000 public chains were left out of co-occurrence clustering, as were a handful of repertoires with anomalous nucleotide sharing. TCRdb mirrors the immuneACCESS table, restricted to in-frame sequences. Some clones are absent from its copies; in checked studies, under half trace to an unresolved V gene, and the reason for the others is unknown. Clonal size and the V and J genes are those of that table, whereas D and trimming came from the DNA. The sample table records 200,000 or so clones. The ten biggest clones cover 1.1% of the sample.

The source is a girl aged 2 to 9 in good health and CMV-seropositive. In this chain, TRBV27 is recombined with TRBJ2-7, with 11 central nucleotides matching TRBD1. Sequencing was done on a sample of PBMCs. The CDR3 amino acid sequence is: CASSLGGQGASYEQYF. The bases read TGTGCCAGCAGTTTGGGTGGACAGGGGGCGTCCTACGAGCAGTACTTC.